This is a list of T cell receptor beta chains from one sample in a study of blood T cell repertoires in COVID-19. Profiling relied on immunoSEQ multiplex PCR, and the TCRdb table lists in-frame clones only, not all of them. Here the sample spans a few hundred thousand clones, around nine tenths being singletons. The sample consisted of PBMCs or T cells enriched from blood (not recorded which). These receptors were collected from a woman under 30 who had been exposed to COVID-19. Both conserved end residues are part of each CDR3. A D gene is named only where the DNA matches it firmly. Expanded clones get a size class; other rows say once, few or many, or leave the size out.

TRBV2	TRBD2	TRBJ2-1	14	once	TGTGCCAGCGAAGACGGGACTAGTTACAATGAGCAGTTCTTC	CASEDGTSYNEQFF
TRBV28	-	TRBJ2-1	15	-	TGTGCCAGCACCACCTTGGAGGGGTTATACAATGAGCAGTTCTTC	CASTTLEGLYNEQFF
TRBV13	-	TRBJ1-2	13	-	TGTGCCAGCAGCTTAACGGGTCTTGGGGGCTACACCTTC	CASSLTGLGGYTF
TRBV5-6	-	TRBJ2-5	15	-	TGTGCCAGCAGCACGCTCGAGCGGGCCCAAGAGACCCAGTACTTC	CASSTLERAQETQYF
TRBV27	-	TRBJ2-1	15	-	TGTGCCAGCAGTTTATCGACAGGACGGGCCGATGAGCAGTTCTTC	CASSLSTGRADEQFF
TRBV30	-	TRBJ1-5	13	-	TGTGCCTGGAGTAAACAGGGAAATCAGCCCCAGCATTTT	CAWSKQGNQPQHF
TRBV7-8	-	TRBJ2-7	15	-	TGTGCCAGCAGCTTAGCTGGGGGGACGGTCTACGAGCAGTACTTC	CASSLAGGTVYEQYF
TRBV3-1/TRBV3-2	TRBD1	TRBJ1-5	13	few	TGTGCCAGCAGCCAATCCCCACAGGGGACCCAGCATTTT	CASSQSPQGTQHF
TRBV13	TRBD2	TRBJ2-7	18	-	TGTGCCAGCAGCTGGGGACTAGCGGGAGGGATGAGCTCCTACGAGCAGTACTTC	CASSWGLAGGMSSYEQYF
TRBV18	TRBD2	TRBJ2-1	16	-	TGTGCCAGCTCACCATATCTAGCGGGAGGGCCTAGTGAGCAGTTCTTC	CASSPYLAGGPSEQFF
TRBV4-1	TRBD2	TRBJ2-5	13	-	TGCGCCAGCAGTCTAGCGGGATTTGAGACCCAGTACTTC	CASSLAGFETQYF
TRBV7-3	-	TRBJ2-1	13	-	TGTGCCAGCAGCACGACGGACAAAACGGGGCAGTTCTTC	CASSTTDKTGQFF
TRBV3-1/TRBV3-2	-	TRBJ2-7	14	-	TGTGCCAGCAGCCAAGATTTGGCGGCCTACGAGCAGTACTTC	CASSQDLAAYEQYF
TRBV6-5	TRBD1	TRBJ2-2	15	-	TGTGCCAGCAGTTCACAGGGGAGAAAGACCGGGGAGCTGTTTTTT	CASSSQGRKTGELFF
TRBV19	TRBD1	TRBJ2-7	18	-	TGTGCCAGTAGGAGGGGGACAGGGGATAAGGGATCCCCCTACGAGCAGTACTTC	CASRRGTGDKGSPYEQYF
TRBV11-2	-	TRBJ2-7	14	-	TGTGCCAGCAGGGTCCTCGGCACTAGCTACGAGCAGTACTTC	CASRVLGTSYEQYF
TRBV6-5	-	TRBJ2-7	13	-	TGTGCCAGCAGTTCACGGGGGGCTTACGAGCAGTACTTC	CASSSRGAYEQYF
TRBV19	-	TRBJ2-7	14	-	TGTGCCAGTAGTATCCGGGACTTATCCAACGAGCAGTACTTC	CASSIRDLSNEQYF
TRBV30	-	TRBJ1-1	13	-	TGTGCCTGGAGTGGACAGGTAAACACTGAAGCTTTCTTT	CAWSGQVNTEAFF
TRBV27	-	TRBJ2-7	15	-	TGTGCCAGCAGTTTATCAGGAGGGGGCTACTACGAGCAGTACTTC	CASSLSGGGYYEQYF
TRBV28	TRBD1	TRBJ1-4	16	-	TGTGCCAGCAGTTTATGGCCAGGGGGCTTAGGTGAAAAACTGTTTTTT	CASSLWPGGLGEKLFF
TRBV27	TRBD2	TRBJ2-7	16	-	TGTGCCAGCAGTTTATCGCGCGGGAGTTCTTCCTACGAGCAGTACTTC	CASSLSRGSSSYEQYF
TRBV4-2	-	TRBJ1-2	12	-	TGTGCCAGCAGCCAAGACAGCTATGGCTACACCTTC	CASSQDSYGYTF
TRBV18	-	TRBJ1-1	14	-	TGTGCCAGCTCACCACAAGCAGGGAACACTGAAGCTTTCTTT	CASSPQAGNTEAFF
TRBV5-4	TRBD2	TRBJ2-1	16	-	TGTGCCAGCAGAACGGAGATGAGCGGGGGGGCCGGTGAGCAGTTCTTC	CASRTEMSGGAGEQFF